Below are 5 T cell receptor beta chains sequenced from a single sample in a study of shared clonotypes between healthy human individuals. The naive CD8 subset, CD45RO-negative cells positively selected for CCR7, excluded terminally differentiated effector memory CD45RA+ cells. Profiling relied on immunoSEQ multiplex PCR, and the TCRdb table lists in-frame clones only, not all of them. The sample contains about 1,900,000 clones, about 95% of which appear only once. Sample: naive CD8+ T cells sorted from blood. The receptors originated from a man aged 18 to 29 in good health.

This chain uses TRBV5-6 with TRBJ2-1; D unresolved. This CDR3 region has 14 residues. The ends were cut back, 4 bases at V and 4 bases at J, with 12 bases in the middle. CDR1 is SGHDT and CDR2 is YYEEEE in the germline V gene. The CDR3 is CASSLALQYNEQFF. Here the CDR3 DNA reads TGTGCCAGCAGCCTGGCACTACAGTACAATGAGCAGTTCTTC.

The DNA for the CDR3 is TGTGCCAGCAGCCAAGCGGGAGGGCCCAACAATGAGCAGTTCTTC. Protein product: CASSQAGGPNNEQFF. The chain links TRBV7-6 to TRBJ2-1; TRBD2 aligns across 10 bases. There are 15 residues in the CDR3. Germline-derived CDR1 and CDR2 are SGHVS and FNYEAQ. Germline trimming cut 5 bases from V and 5 bases from J; bases unmatched to any gene: 6.

This clone came up a few times. The chain has TRBV19 and TRBJ1-4, with a tentative D call TRBD1 (5 bases). CDR1 is LNHDA, CDR2 SQIVND, per germline (reference sequence). The CDR3 runs 15 residues. V was cut by 5 bases and J by 7 bases, with 17 bases left in between. The CDR3 nucleotides are TGTGCCAGTAGTTCCTTTGGGGAGGGGATTGAAAAACTGTTTTTT. It is translated as CASSSFGEGIEKLFF.

For this clone: A much more abundant neighbour one base away suggests this may be a read error. The V call is TRBV13, the J call TRBJ2-7; D gene uncertain. CDR1 and CDR2 from the germline V gene are PRHDT and FYEKMQ (reference sequence). This CDR3 is built from 12 residues. Trimming cost V 1 base and J 3 bases, with 4 bases left between them. The CDR3 DNA reads TGTGCCAGCAGCTTAGCCAACTACGAGCAGTACTTC. This encodes CASSLANYEQYF. The full variable domain, in which reference TRBV13 and TRBJ2-7 provide the parts outside the CDR3, is AAGVIQSPRHLIKEKRETATLKCYPIPRHDTVYWYQQGPGQDPQFLISFYEKMQSDKGSIPDRFSAQQFSDYHSELNMSSLELGDSALYFCASSLANYEQYFGPGTRLTVT.

CDR3 nucleotide sequence: TGTGCCAGCAGCACCAGACAGCTCCTTTCGGATGAGCAGTTCTTC. The encoded protein is CASSTRQLLSDEQFF. The chain uses TRBV13 and TRBJ2-1; maybe TRBD1 (5 bases). V dropped 5 bases and J dropped 8 bases, with 19 bases sitting between them. CDR3 length: 15 residues. Germline CDR1 reads PRHDT; CDR2 reads FYEKMQ (reference sequence).